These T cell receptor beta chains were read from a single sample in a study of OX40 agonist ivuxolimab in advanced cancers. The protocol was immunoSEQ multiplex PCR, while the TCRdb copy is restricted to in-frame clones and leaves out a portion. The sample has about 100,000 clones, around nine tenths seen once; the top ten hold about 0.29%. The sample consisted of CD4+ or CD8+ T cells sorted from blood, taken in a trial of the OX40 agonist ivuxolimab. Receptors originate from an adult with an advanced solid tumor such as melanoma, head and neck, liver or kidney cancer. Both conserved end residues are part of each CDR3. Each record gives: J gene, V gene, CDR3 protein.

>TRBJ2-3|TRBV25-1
CASSGLYSTDTQYF
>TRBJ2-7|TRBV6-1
CASSELYEQYF
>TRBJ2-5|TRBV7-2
CASSFPGVAETQYF
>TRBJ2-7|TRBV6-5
CASSYSGQGVWEQYF
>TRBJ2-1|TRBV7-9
CASSSGLAGGQDEQFF
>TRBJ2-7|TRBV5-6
CASSLGETGASGEQYF
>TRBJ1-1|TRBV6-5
CASSQWEGRTEAFF
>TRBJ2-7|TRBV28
CASSYGSYEQYF
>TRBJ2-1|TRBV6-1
CASSERGTEQYNEQFF
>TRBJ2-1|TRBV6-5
CASTRAASYNEQFF
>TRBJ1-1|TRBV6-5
CASSYPRGAGNTEAFF
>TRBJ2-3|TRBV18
CASSEGSKDTQYF
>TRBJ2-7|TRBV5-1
CASSLVFGSYEQYF
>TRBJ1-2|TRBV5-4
CASSATNGQYYGYTF
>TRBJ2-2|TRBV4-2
CASSHGTSGTGELFF
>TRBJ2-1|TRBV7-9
CASSLVRTGRNEQFF
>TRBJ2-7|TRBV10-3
CAISAEGGGAEQYF
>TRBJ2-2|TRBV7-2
CASSSRGGGGAGELFF
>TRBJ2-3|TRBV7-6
CASSTPSGTAVTDTQYF
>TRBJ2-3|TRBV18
CASSPRLSDRDTDTQYF
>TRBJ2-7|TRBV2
CASSERGGREYEQYF
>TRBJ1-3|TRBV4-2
CASSQGGRSGNTIYF
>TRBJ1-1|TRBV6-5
CASSYSGRAEAFF
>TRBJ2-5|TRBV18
CASYSQETQYF
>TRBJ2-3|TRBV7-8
CASSLGDTDTQYF
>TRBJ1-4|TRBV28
CASRRGTANEKLFF
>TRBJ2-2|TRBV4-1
CASSQMTGGFNTGELFF
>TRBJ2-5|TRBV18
CASSRGQLQETQYF
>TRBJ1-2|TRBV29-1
CSVDREGSGYTF
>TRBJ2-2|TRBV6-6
CASFSGANTGELFF
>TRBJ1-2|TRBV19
CASRETGGVNGYTF
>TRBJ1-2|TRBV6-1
CASSGWQGDYGYTF
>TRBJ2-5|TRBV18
CASSPAETQETQYF
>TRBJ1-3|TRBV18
CASSRRDTASGNTIYF
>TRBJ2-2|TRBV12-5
CASGFTQGYTGELFF
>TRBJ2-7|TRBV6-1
CASSETGTGEYEQYF
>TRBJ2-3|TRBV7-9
CASRTPGLAGVGDTQYF
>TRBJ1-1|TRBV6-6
CASSYSGTDGAFF
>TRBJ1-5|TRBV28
CASSFGGQPQHF
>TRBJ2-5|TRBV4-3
CASSQEPALSGAGETQYF
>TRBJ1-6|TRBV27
CASRAHRGFSPLHF
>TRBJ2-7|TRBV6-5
CASASPSYEQYF
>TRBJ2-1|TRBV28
CASSLTRLEQFF
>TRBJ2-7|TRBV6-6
CASRWGQGAHEQYF
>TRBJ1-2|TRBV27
CASSPTGAYGYTF
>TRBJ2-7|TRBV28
CASSFGLVEQYF
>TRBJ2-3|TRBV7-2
CASSLRLAGAVDTQYF
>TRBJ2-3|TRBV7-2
CASSLVGTGGFGDTQYF